The sequence of this TCR beta chain was determined in a study of cytomegalovirus exposure and HLA in healthy donors (dated by TCRdb to the late 2010s). In terms of the full investigation: An earlier analysis of about 530 of the donors reported 250 to 300 Gb of sequence data and 95 million to 140 million unique TCR beta sequences obtained from around 190 million T cells. An early release covering roughly 640 HLA-typed donors comprised roughly 300 gigabases of sequencing data and around 80 million unique TCR sequences. Among the roughly 390 genotyped donors, around 79% belonged to the genetic ancestry cluster associated with self-reported Caucasian donors. The aim of the study was to test whether cataloging public T cell receptors could identify signatures of past pathogen exposure. The study used immunosequencing to profile the T cell repertoires of approximately 630 subjects and linked those repertoires to cytomegalovirus serostatus. In addition to the first cohort of 666 subjects, a separate validation cohort of 120 different subjects was used. To predict cytomegalovirus infection status, the study brought together high-throughput TCR immunosequencing, statistical association of individual TCRs with disease status, and machine learning. To study patterns of TCR occurrence, a later analysis re-analyzed previously published TCR beta repertoires from 700 or so donors and added high-resolution HLA genotyping. Rather than drawing on any new phenotypic data, the later analysis identified candidate immune exposures from TCR beta sequences and the way those sequences occurred across donors. An earlier analysis of 587 of the donors applied high-throughput TCR beta sequencing to assess whether each TCR beta V gene segment acted as functional or pseudogenic. Donor age, sex, ethnicity and CMV serostatus were collected together with the repertoire data. In a later genetic analysis, genome-wide SNP genotypes for about 65% of the roughly 700 donors were used, and that subset was treated as a discovery cohort. All discovery cohort repertoires had been generated on a single sequencing platform. Both class I and class II loci were covered by HLA typing, at four-digit resolution. Typing coverage differed by locus: A, B, C, DRB1 and DQB1 were typed in roughly 620-630 donors, DQA1 in 500 to 550, DPA1 in 600 to 610, and DPB1 in around 440. Several DR-DQ haplotypes were treated as single units for association and clustering because of strong linkage in the cohort. On average, over 200,000 unique TCR beta nucleotide sequences were sequenced per donor among roughly 430 genotyped donors of the cohort, with 15% to 20% of those sequences being non-productive.

Beyond this particular receptor, the publication reports: According to the authors, the approach could potentially be generalized to other disease states and immunological phenotypes. Sequencing depth was assumed to be roughly uniform across donors in the presence/absence analyses, though that assumption may not hold. Most CMV-associated TCR beta chains appeared to be HLA-restricted in a later analysis, and the HLA associations seemed to be driven largely by CMV exposure. In the study, approximately 150 TCR beta chains were listed as associated with cytomegalovirus. A group of highly shared sequence variants was considered likely to be a technical artifact of the sequencing pipeline. Some IMGT-functional V segments, including TRBV6-2 and TRBV6-3, could not be told apart with the 87-base-pair reads, so those segments were excluded. Assigning TCR associations to individual alleles was difficult when HLA alleles, especially DR and DQ, strongly co-occurred. Because HLA typing was unavailable for some donors at each locus, only the typed subset was used in association tests. A later genetic analysis reported fewer N-insertions in productive TCRs among donors in an Asian-associated ancestry cluster than the roughly 700-donor mean. Correlated functional status among segregating V segments might reflect linkage disequilibrium, but an unknown experimental factor could not be ruled out. CMV serostatus was the only immune exposure information available for the cohort. This cohort had only TCR beta chains sequenced, and the lack of alpha or paired-chain data limited which features could be detected. A further reported finding was that TCR beta sequences accurately predicted the HLA-A and HLA-B alleles for most subjects in the first cohort. Cytomegalovirus status was reported to be diagnosed by the classifier with high specificity and sensitivity in both the original and validation cohorts. An association between a missense DCLRE1C variant and V-gene and J-gene trimming of TCR beta chains was found in a later genetic analysis and replicated in an independent cohort. A later analysis found that HLA-associated TCR beta chains were more clonally expanded and had lower generation probabilities than equally common non-associated chains. According to a later analysis, TCR association rates differed among HLA loci, with DRB1 alleles showing the most associated TCRs and HLA-C alleles showing the fewest. Over 15 rarely observed V segments, including chromosome 9 orphons, were excluded from the earlier analysis of about 500 of the donors because counts were too low. In an earlier analysis of 450 to 750 of the donors, most TCR beta V segments appeared in productive rearrangements about 87% or about 30% of the time, broadly matching IMGT annotations. Most TCR sequences were seen in very few donors, while some public TCRs were found in many individuals. A later analysis reported that several top co-occurrence clusters appeared linked to parvovirus B19, influenza, CMV and Epstein-Barr virus. At a false discovery rate of 0.05, a later analysis linked roughly 17,000 TCR beta sequences to specific HLA alleles. In vitro tests confirmed that three of the cytomegalovirus-associated TCR beta chains recognize cytomegalovirus antigens.

As regards this clone: The specificity of this receptor is unknown. Within one base of it there is no much larger clone, and no base qualities were kept.

The method behind the library was the immunoSEQ multiplex PCR assay. The multiplex PCR relied on a mix of 60 forward primers for TCR Vbeta segments and 13 reverse primers for TCR Jbeta segments. The CDR3 region of rearranged TCR beta genes was amplified from genomic DNA by a multiplex PCR assay. The amplified TCR beta libraries were sequenced on the Illumina HiSeq System as 87-base-pair reads. As for how the authors treated the data: A later analysis tallied 75 million to 95 million unique TCR beta chains across the 666 repertoires, and some 10 million of those chains were shared by two or more donors. A nearest-neighbor algorithm error-corrected the raw reads and collapsed the reads into unique sequences, merging closely related sequences to remove PCR and sequencing errors. V, D and J gene segments were assigned by aligning CDR3 sequences to IMGT reference sequences. Each retained sequence needed at least a six-nucleotide match to both a V gene segment and a J gene segment. A rearrangement was called productive if the CDR3 had no stop codons and remained in frame with V and J, and every other rearrangement was called non-productive. CDR3 was defined according to IMGT convention as the region running from the second conserved V-encoded cysteine to the conserved J-encoded phenylalanine. In an earlier analysis of 500 to 650 of the donors, sequences lacking an unambiguous match to a single V gene segment were excluded. An earlier analysis of several hundred of the donors called V segments functional above 56.7% productive rearrangements and segregating when the between-donor standard deviation exceeded 5%. A statistical classification framework was built to diagnose cytomegalovirus status from the catalog of TCR beta chain sequences. V and J gene assignment, in a later analysis, came from comparing TCR nucleotide sequences with IMGT/GENE-DB human TR gene sequences. In a later analysis, CDR3 sequences and most-parsimonious VDJ recombination scenarios were assigned using the TCRdist pipeline. A later analysis defined each TCR beta chain by its CDR3 amino acid sequence plus V-gene family, and excluded reads lacking a unique V-gene family. As a way to deal with suspected cross-contamination and a sequencing artifact, a later analysis dropped nearly 600 nucleotide sequences that were highly shared and had low generation probability. For each public chain, a later analysis derived a clonal expansion index from normalized ranks of inferred template counts within each repertoire. In a later analysis, generation probabilities were computed using a VDJ recombination model fitted to out-of-frame rearrangements, and the results were checked against IGoR. Hypergeometric tests were used in a later analysis to score TCR-TCR, TCR-HLA and TCR-CMV co-occurrence, with a repertoire-size bias correction applied to the TCR pairs. False discovery rates were estimated in a later analysis by permuting HLA or CMV assignments 20 times. In a later analysis, co-occurring TCRs were grouped with DBSCAN, and TCRdist sequence similarity was added when clustering was performed within HLA-allele-positive subsets. Co-occurrence clustering excluded repertoires with fewer than 30,000 or more than 120,000 public chains, plus five with anomalous nucleotide sharing. Held by TCRdb, this immuneACCESS table contains in-frame sequences only and omits some clones. Under half of the omission traces to an unresolved V gene where checked; the cause of the rest is unknown. The V and J calls and the clone size are those of that table, but D and trimming were determined from the DNA. In this sample the table shows about 140,000 clones, 70% to 80% of which occur a single time. The ten largest account for more than 3% of the sample.

Including cysteine and phenylalanine, the CDR3 has 14 amino acids. Only the CDR3 DNA is retained, 42 bases long and in frame from the first base. Deletion took 6 bases off V and 8 bases off J, with a span of 19 bases between the germline ends. As encoded in the germline V gene, CDR1 is SGHDN while CDR2 is FVKESK. The cohort comprised 666 healthy bone marrow donors. At the time of sampling, all cohort members were nominally healthy, though unrecorded immune exposures were likely present. The donor tested CMV seronegative, placing the donor among the 352 seronegative members of the cohort. A peripheral blood sample was collected from each donor, and TCR beta sequencing was performed on peripheral blood mononuclear cells. Genomic DNA extraction from the blood cell samples was performed with the Qiagen DNeasy Blood Extraction Kit.

This chain is built from TRBV14 and TRBJ1-2; perhaps TRBD1 is the D gene, with 6 bases matching. This TCR derives from a female donor in good health and CMV-seronegative. Material for sequencing was PBMCs. The CDR3 is CASSQLGRGSGYTF. The base sequence is TGTGCCAGCAGTCAATTGGGGAGGGGGAGCGGCTACACCTTC.